The next 14 T cell receptor beta chains were all read from a single sample in a study of lymphopenia after photon versus proton radiotherapy. Sequencing used immunoSEQ multiplex PCR; TCRdb keeps in-frame clones, though not all of them. The sample consists of 22,000 or so clones, almost 85% of them appearing once. The specimen comprised peripheral blood, sampled from a patient treated with photon-based radiotherapy. These receptors originate from a woman aged 45 to 65 with pancreatic cancer.

The CDR3 DNA sequence: TGTGCCAGCAGCTCCACAGGGCCCGAAGGGACCCAGTACTTC. Protein: CASSSTGPEGTQYF. The V gene is TRBV11-1, the J gene TRBJ2-5; weak D call: TRBD1 (6 bases). This CDR3 spans 14 amino acids. Germline assignment: CDR1 SGHAT and CDR2 FQDESV (reference sequence). V lost 4 bases to trimming and J lost 7 bases, with 16 bases between them. The complete variable domain, with remaining parts taken from reference TRBV11-1 and TRBJ2-5, reads EAEVAQSPRYKITEKSQAVAFWCDPISGHATLYWYRQILGQGPELLVQFQDESVVDDSQLPKDRFSAERLKGVDSTLKIQPAELGDSAMYLCASSSTGPEGTQYFGPGTRLLVL.

This sequence joins TRBV11-2 and TRBJ1-1; unclear D gene. The CDR3 is made up of 14 amino acids. Trimming took 5 bases from V and 11 from J, leaving 21 bases between them. CDR1 is SGHAT, CDR2 FQNNGV, per germline. The DNA for the CDR3 is TGTGCCAGCAGCCCAGCGTTGTCGGCAGGAGGGGCTTTCTTT. Amino acids: CASSPALSAGGAFF. The full variable domain, completed using reference TRBV11-2 and TRBJ1-1, is EAGVAQSPRYKIIEKRQSVAFWCNPISGHATLYWYQQILGQGPKLLIQFQNNGVVDDSQLPKDRFSAERLKGVDSTLKIQPAKLEDSAVYLCASSPALSAGGAFFGQGTRLTVV.

The chain has TRBV28 and TRBJ2-5, with no clear D. This CDR3 is built from 12 residues. V gave up 4 bases and J gave up 5 bases, with 8 bases separating them. Germline loops: CDR1 MDHEN, CDR2 SYDVKM. Written as DNA, the CDR3 is TGTGCCAGCAGTTGGAAGTGGGAGACCCAGTACTTC. As protein: CASSWKWETQYF. Filled out from reference TRBV28 and TRBJ2-5, the complete variable domain reads DVKVTQSSRYLVKRTGEKVFLECVQDMDHENMFWYRQDPGLGLRLIYFSYDVKMKEKGDIPEGYSVSREKKERFSLILESASTNQTSMYLCASSWKWETQYFGPGTRLLVL.

The chain joins TRBV15 to TRBJ1-5, with 7 bases matching TRBD1. In germline, CDR1 is LNHNV, CDR2 YYDKDF (reference sequence). This CDR3 has 15 residues. V lost 4 bases and J lost 5; bases outside the gene matches: 8. The CDR3 spells CATSILDREDQPQHF. DNA for the CDR3: TGTGCCACCAGCATACTCGACAGGGAAGATCAGCCCCAGCATTTT.

The chain joins TRBV29-1 to TRBJ2-5, with TRBD2 matching over 13 bases. The length of the CDR3 is 14 residues. The V gene's germline CDR1 is SQVTM and CDR2 ANQGSEA. Unmatched junction bases numbered 7, after V lost 4 bases and J lost 8 bases. The CDR3 bases are TGCAGCGTTGTTCGACTAGCGGGAGGTGGCACCCAGTACTTC. Protein product: CSVVRLAGGGTQYF.

V is TRBV29-1 and J is TRBJ2-3; the D gene is possibly TRBD1 (5 bases). This CDR3 has 13 amino acids. Trimming stripped 1 base from V and 1 base from J, with 6 bases between. Per the germline V gene, CDR1 is SQVTM and CDR2 is ANQGSEA. Written as DNA, the CDR3 is TGCAGCGTTGAAGGGGGCGGCACAGATACGCAGTATTTT. It is translated as CSVEGGGTDTQYF.

The table lists this clone with a count of one. The rearrangement uses TRBV5-6 and TRBJ1-2; D unclear. Germline CDR1 is SGHDT and CDR2 is YYEEEE. The CDR3 is 14 amino acids. Trimming left V 3 bases short and J 1 base short, with 10 bases between. The CDR3 loop is CASSSTSFNYGYTF. CDR3 in DNA: TGTGCCAGCAGCTCCACCAGTTTTAACTATGGCTACACCTTC.

CDR3: CASRFDSAYGYTF. For the CDR3, the DNA is TGTGCCAGCAGATTCGACAGCGCCTATGGCTACACCTTC. The genes are TRBV5-5 and TRBJ1-2, with TRBD1 as a possible D gene (5 bases). From germline, CDR1 is SGHKS and CDR2 YYEKEE (reference sequence). CDR3 length: 13 residues. The V end was cut by 5 bases, the J end by 4 bases, with 12 bases between.

The V call is TRBV7-9, the J call TRBJ2-7; 7 nucleotides align to TRBD2. With V trimmed by 4 bases and J by 4 bases, 16 bases remained unmatched. The CDR3 extends over 17 amino acids. CDR1 and CDR2 from the germline V gene are SEHNR and FQNEAQ (reference sequence). CDR3 protein: CASSSYGGRPSTYEQYF. CDR3 nucleotide sequence: TGTGCCAGCAGCTCCTATGGCGGGAGACCCTCGACTTACGAGCAGTACTTC.

V is TRBV19 and J is TRBJ1-2; TRBD1 agrees at 9 bases. Germline V gene sequence: CDR1 LNHDA, CDR2 SQIVND (reference sequence). J was trimmed by 7 bases and V by 7 bases; bases with no gene match: 10. The CDR3 consists of 14 residues. CDR3 DNA sequence: TGTGCCAGTACCGAGGGGGACAGGGTGAGTGGCTACACCTTC. It is translated as CASTEGDRVSGYTF.

V usage is TRBV9 and J usage is TRBJ2-5, with 10 bases aligning to TRBD2. The CDR3 is made up of 15 amino acids. Germline V gives CDR1 SGDLS, CDR2 YYNGEE. V lost 0 bases to trimming and J lost 5 bases; unmatched junction nucleotides: 4. CDR3 nucleotides: TGTGCCAGCAGCGTAGATGGACTAGCGGAGGAGACCCAGTACTTC. This gives the protein CASSVDGLAEETQYF.

V usage is TRBV5-6 and J usage is TRBJ1-4; no firm D call. Per the germline V gene, CDR1 is SGHDT and CDR2 is YYEEEE. V lost 4 bases to trimming and J lost 7 bases, with 20 bases between them. This CDR3 contains 16 residues. CDR3 in DNA: TGTGCCAGCAGCCAGGTGGAGACCCCGATTGGTGAAAAACTGTTTTTT. Protein product: CASSQVETPIGEKLFF.

V is TRBV18 and J is TRBJ1-2; D possibly corresponds to TRBD1 (5 bases). Deletions cut 4 bases from V and 2 bases from J, with 11 bases between. CDR1 is KGHSH and CDR2 is LQKENI in the germline V gene. The CDR3 has 14 amino acids. The CDR3 bases are TGTGCCAGCTCACTGACGGACATCAACTATGGCTACACCTTC. Translating it yields CASSLTDINYGYTF.

This clone has only one observation. This rearrangement joins TRBV27 to TRBJ1-5; 8 bases agree with TRBD1. CDR3 length equals 16 residues. Unmatched junction bases numbered 10, after V lost 5 bases and J lost 4 bases. Germline CDR1 MNHEY, CDR2 SMNVEV (reference sequence). The CDR3 region is CASSLDSQGGNQPQHF. CDR3 coding DNA: TGTGCCAGCAGTCTAGATTCACAGGGGGGTAATCAGCCCCAGCATTTT.